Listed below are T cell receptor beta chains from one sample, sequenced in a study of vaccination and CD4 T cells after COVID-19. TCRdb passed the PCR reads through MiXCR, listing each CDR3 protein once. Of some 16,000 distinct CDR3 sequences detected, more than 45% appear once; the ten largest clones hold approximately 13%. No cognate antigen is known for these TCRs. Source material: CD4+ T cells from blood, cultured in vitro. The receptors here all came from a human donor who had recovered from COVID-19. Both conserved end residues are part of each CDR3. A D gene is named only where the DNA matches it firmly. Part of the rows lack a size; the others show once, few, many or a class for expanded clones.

cdr3_aa: CASSEARGTGGRVGYTF; cdr3_nt: TGTGCCAGCAGTGAAGCGCGGGGGACAGGGGGCCGGGTAGGCTACACCTTC; d_call: TRBD1; j_call: TRBJ1-2; v_call: TRBV6-1; clone_size: few
cdr3_aa: CASSRASLDYGYTF; cdr3_nt: TGCGCCAGCAGCCGGGCCAGCTTAGACTATGGCTACACCTTC; d_call: .; j_call: TRBJ1-2; v_call: TRBV5-1; clone_size: .
cdr3_aa: CASSLSHSGTSGSYNEQFF; cdr3_nt: TGTGCCAGCAGCCTATCCCATTCCGGGACTAGCGGCTCCTACAATGAGCAGTTCTTC; d_call: TRBD2; j_call: TRBJ2-1; v_call: TRBV7-2; clone_size: .
cdr3_aa: CASSLSVLPPLHF; cdr3_nt: TGTGCCAGCAGTCTAAGTGTGCTCCCACCCCTCCACTTT; d_call: .; j_call: TRBJ1-6; v_call: TRBV12-3/TRBV12-4; clone_size: .
cdr3_aa: CAWSLQGGTEAFF; cdr3_nt: TGTGCCTGGAGTTTACAGGGGGGCACTGAAGCTTTCTTT; d_call: TRBD1; j_call: TRBJ1-1; v_call: TRBV30; clone_size: few
cdr3_aa: CASSLGIGTGFNEQFF; cdr3_nt: TGTGCCAGCAGCTTGGGGATCGGGACAGGGTTCAATGAGCAGTTCTTC; d_call: TRBD1; j_call: TRBJ2-1; v_call: TRBV5-4; clone_size: .
cdr3_aa: CASSTPGLADNSPLHF; cdr3_nt: TGTGCCAGCAGTACTCCGGGACTGGCGGATAATTCACCCCTCCACTTT; d_call: .; j_call: TRBJ1-6; v_call: TRBV28; clone_size: once
cdr3_aa: CASKRGRGTDTQYF; cdr3_nt: TGCGCCAGTAAAAGGGGGCGAGGCACAGATACGCAGTATTTT; d_call: TRBD1; j_call: TRBJ2-3; v_call: TRBV4-1; clone_size: .
cdr3_aa: CASSEALGRGAGNIQYF; cdr3_nt: TGTGCCAGCAGTGAAGCGCTTGGCAGGGGGGCAGGAAACATTCAGTACTTC; d_call: .; j_call: TRBJ2-4; v_call: TRBV2; clone_size: .
cdr3_aa: CASSPSGVNTGELFF; cdr3_nt: TGTGCCAGCAGCCCCAGCGGGGTCAACACCGGGGAGCTGTTTTTT; d_call: TRBD2; j_call: TRBJ2-2; v_call: TRBV7-3; clone_size: .
cdr3_aa: CSASAFGSGGVETQYF; cdr3_nt: TGCAGTGCTTCCGCCTTTGGTTCCGGGGGGGTAGAGACCCAGTACTTC; d_call: TRBD2; j_call: TRBJ2-5; v_call: TRBV20-1; clone_size: .
cdr3_aa: CASSPPKSGELFF; cdr3_nt: TGTGCCAGCAGCCCCCCCAAAAGTGGGGAGCTGTTTTTT; d_call: .; j_call: TRBJ2-2; v_call: TRBV7-2; clone_size: .
cdr3_aa: CASSLGGVGVF; cdr3_nt: TGTGCCAGCAGTTTAGGTGGAGTGGGGGTCTTC; d_call: .; j_call: TRBJ2-1; v_call: TRBV12-3/TRBV12-4; clone_size: .
cdr3_aa: CASSLPGTGRGQGNQPQHF; cdr3_nt: TGTGCCAGCAGCTTACCCGGGACAGGGCGAGGTCAAGGCAATCAGCCCCAGCATTTT; d_call: .; j_call: TRBJ1-5; v_call: TRBV21-1; clone_size: .
cdr3_aa: CASSEVGSTNEKLFF; cdr3_nt: TGTGCCAGCAGTGAAGTAGGGTCAACTAATGAAAAACTGTTTTTT; d_call: .; j_call: TRBJ1-4; v_call: TRBV25-1; clone_size: .
cdr3_aa: CASSDLWGVAKNIQYF; cdr3_nt: TGTGCCAGCAGCGACCTGTGGGGGGTGGCCAAAAACATTCAGTACTTC; d_call: .; j_call: TRBJ2-4; v_call: TRBV6-2/TRBV6-3; clone_size: .
cdr3_aa: CASSIGGGTDTQYF; cdr3_nt: TGTGCCAGTAGTATAGGGGGCGGGACAGATACGCAGTATTTT; d_call: .; j_call: TRBJ2-3; v_call: TRBV19; clone_size: .
cdr3_aa: CASSLVVGASGGPTDTQYF; cdr3_nt: TGTGCCAGCAGCTTAGTAGTGGGGGCTAGCGGGGGGCCCACAGATACGCAGTATTTT; d_call: TRBD2; j_call: TRBJ2-3; v_call: TRBV7-9; clone_size: .
cdr3_aa: CASSLKQGSNTEAFF; cdr3_nt: TGTGCCAGCAGCCTTAAACAGGGATCGAACACTGAAGCTTTCTTT; d_call: .; j_call: TRBJ1-1; v_call: TRBV7-8; clone_size: few
cdr3_aa: CATTTGEAGELFF; cdr3_nt: TGTGCCACGACAACAGGGGAGGCCGGGGAGCTGTTTTTT; d_call: .; j_call: TRBJ2-2; v_call: TRBV24-1; clone_size: .
cdr3_aa: CSARGPRGAYEQYF; cdr3_nt: TGCAGTGCCCGGGGCCCCCGGGGGGCCTACGAGCAGTACTTC; d_call: TRBD2; j_call: TRBJ2-7; v_call: TRBV20-1; clone_size: .
cdr3_aa: CASSLGGGVPEQYF; cdr3_nt: TGTGCCAGCAGCTTAGGAGGGGGAGTCCCAGAGCAGTACTTC; d_call: .; j_call: TRBJ2-7; v_call: TRBV11-3; clone_size: few
cdr3_aa: CASSYSRASGANVLTF; cdr3_nt: TGTGCCAGCAGTTACTCGCGGGCCTCTGGGGCCAACGTCCTGACTTTC; d_call: .; j_call: TRBJ2-6; v_call: TRBV6-5; clone_size: .
cdr3_aa: CASRQTVQNTGELFF; cdr3_nt: TGTGCCAGCAGACAAACGGTGCAGAACACCGGGGAGCTGTTTTTT; d_call: .; j_call: TRBJ2-2; v_call: TRBV6-1; clone_size: .
cdr3_aa: CSAIRGRESQPQHF; cdr3_nt: TGCAGTGCTATACGGGGGAGGGAGTCTCAGCCCCAGCATTTT; d_call: .; j_call: TRBJ1-5; v_call: TRBV20-1; clone_size: .
cdr3_aa: CASSPLMGDRLWETEAFF; cdr3_nt: TGTGCCAGCAGTCCCCTCATGGGGGACCGACTGTGGGAGACTGAAGCTTTCTTT; d_call: .; j_call: TRBJ1-1; v_call: TRBV2; clone_size: .
cdr3_aa: CAWSGTLDTQYF; cdr3_nt: TGTGCCTGGAGTGGGACTTTAGATACGCAGTATTTT; d_call: .; j_call: TRBJ2-3; v_call: TRBV30; clone_size: .
cdr3_aa: CSAPPSGSNEQFF; cdr3_nt: TGCAGTGCTCCCCCTAGCGGGAGTAATGAGCAGTTCTTC; d_call: TRBD2; j_call: TRBJ2-1; v_call: TRBV20-1; clone_size: .
cdr3_aa: CASSFDRASTGELFF; cdr3_nt: TGTGCCAGCAGCTTCGACAGGGCGAGCACCGGGGAGCTGTTTTTT; d_call: TRBD1; j_call: TRBJ2-2; v_call: TRBV7-2; clone_size: .
cdr3_aa: CASRESGGSNQPQHF; cdr3_nt: TGTGCCAGTAGGGAATCAGGGGGCTCAAATCAGCCCCAGCATTTT; d_call: TRBD1; j_call: TRBJ1-5; v_call: TRBV19; clone_size: .
cdr3_aa: CAISEEGEAFF; cdr3_nt: TGTGCCATCAGTGAAGAGGGAGAGGCTTTCTTT; d_call: .; j_call: TRBJ1-1; v_call: TRBV10-3; clone_size: few
cdr3_aa: CASSPLTGGNTEAFF; cdr3_nt: TGTGCCAGCAGCCCACTGACAGGGGGAAACACTGAAGCTTTCTTT; d_call: TRBD1; j_call: TRBJ1-1; v_call: TRBV14; clone_size: once
cdr3_aa: CASSQDIRSSYNSPLHF; cdr3_nt: TGTGCCAGCAGTCAAGACATCAGAAGCTCCTATAATTCACCCCTCCACTTT; d_call: .; j_call: TRBJ1-6; v_call: TRBV27; clone_size: few
cdr3_aa: CASSWAGELFF; cdr3_nt: TGTGCCAGCAGTTGGGCCGGGGAGCTGTTTTTT; d_call: .; j_call: TRBJ2-2; v_call: TRBV6-5; clone_size: .
cdr3_aa: CSASPSGQGSYEQYF; cdr3_nt: TGCAGTGCATCCCCGTCGGGACAGGGCTCCTACGAGCAGTACTTC; d_call: TRBD1; j_call: TRBJ2-7; v_call: TRBV20-1; clone_size: .
cdr3_aa: CASSRGLAGTGELFF; cdr3_nt: TGTGCCAGCAGTCGTGGACTAGCGGGCACCGGGGAGCTGTTTTTT; d_call: TRBD2; j_call: TRBJ2-2; v_call: TRBV6-1; clone_size: few
cdr3_aa: CATSRDPGSRGETQYF; cdr3_nt: TGTGCCACCAGCAGAGACCCGGGCTCCAGGGGAGAGACCCAGTACTTC; d_call: .; j_call: TRBJ2-5; v_call: TRBV15; clone_size: .
cdr3_aa: CASSALGQGDSNEQFF; cdr3_nt: TGTGCCAGCAGCGCCTTGGGACAGGGGGATAGTAATGAGCAGTTCTTC; d_call: TRBD1; j_call: TRBJ2-1; v_call: TRBV12-3/TRBV12-4; clone_size: .
cdr3_aa: CASSGTGVYGYTF; cdr3_nt: TGTGCCAGCAGTGGGACAGGGGTCTATGGCTACACCTTC; d_call: TRBD1; j_call: TRBJ1-2; v_call: TRBV27; clone_size: .
cdr3_aa: CASSLGASAYEQYF; cdr3_nt: TGTGCCAGCAGCTTAGGGGCTAGCGCCTACGAGCAGTACTTC; d_call: .; j_call: TRBJ2-7; v_call: TRBV11-3; clone_size: few
cdr3_aa: CASSYQPNTEAFF; cdr3_nt: TGTGCCAGCAGCTATCAGCCGAACACTGAAGCTTTCTTT; d_call: .; j_call: TRBJ1-1; v_call: TRBV7-6; clone_size: .
cdr3_aa: CATSTGGTLNTEAFF; cdr3_nt: TGTGCCACCTCGACAGGGGGCACTCTGAACACTGAAGCTTTCTTT; d_call: TRBD1; j_call: TRBJ1-1; v_call: TRBV19; clone_size: .
cdr3_aa: CASSQSGQTSGEQFF; cdr3_nt: TGCGCCAGCAGCCAATCGGGACAGACGTCTGGAGAGCAGTTCTTC; d_call: TRBD1; j_call: TRBJ2-1; v_call: TRBV4-3; clone_size: .
cdr3_aa: CASSSPGSNQPQHF; cdr3_nt: TGTGCCAGCAGTTCTCCGGGAAGCAATCAGCCCCAGCATTTT; d_call: .; j_call: TRBJ1-5; v_call: TRBV28; clone_size: .
cdr3_aa: CASSPRTGGFSPLHF; cdr3_nt: TGTGCCAGCAGTCCCCGGACAGGGGGCTTTTCACCCCTCCACTTT; d_call: TRBD1; j_call: TRBJ1-6; v_call: TRBV27; clone_size: .
cdr3_aa: CASSPRTNTYEQYF; cdr3_nt: TGTGCCAGCAGCCCTCGGACTAATACCTACGAGCAGTACTTC; d_call: .; j_call: TRBJ2-7; v_call: TRBV9; clone_size: .
cdr3_aa: CASTYTVGRQETQYF; cdr3_nt: TGCGCCAGCACCTACACGGTGGGGAGGCAAGAGACCCAGTACTTC; d_call: .; j_call: TRBJ2-5; v_call: TRBV5-1; clone_size: .
cdr3_aa: CASSQEGSWQPQHF; cdr3_nt: TGCGCCAGCAGCCAAGAGGGAAGCTGGCAGCCCCAGCATTTT; d_call: .; j_call: TRBJ1-5; v_call: TRBV4-1; clone_size: .
cdr3_aa: CASSSGRERALGEQYF; cdr3_nt: TGTGCCAGCAGTTCCGGCCGGGAGCGGGCCCTAGGGGAGCAGTACTTC; d_call: .; j_call: TRBJ2-7; v_call: TRBV27; clone_size: .
cdr3_aa: CASFPRKTSANRITGELFF; cdr3_nt: TGTGCCAGCTTTCCCCGGAAGACTAGCGCAAACCGAATCACCGGGGAGCTGTTTTTT; d_call: TRBD2; j_call: TRBJ2-2; v_call: TRBV27; clone_size: .
cdr3_aa: CSATSRALYTF; cdr3_nt: TGCAGTGCAACCAGCAGGGCCTTATACACCTTC; d_call: .; j_call: TRBJ1-2; v_call: TRBV20-1; clone_size: .